These 6 T cell receptor beta chains share one sample of origin, sequenced in a study of T cells expressing NK-cell markers. One entry per CDR3 protein, without DNA, is what TCRdb gives after re-calling the 5' RACE reads. Recorded for this sample: 550,000 to 600,000 distinct CDR3 sequences. Sequenced input: blood T cells: a sorted CD56 or NKG2C T cell subset, CD4+ or CD8+ T cells, or bulk PBMC T cells (not recorded which). The receptors were sampled from a man younger than 35 in good health.

J is TRBJ2-5 and V is TRBV7-9; as DNA is missing, the TRBD1 call by TCRdb cannot be tested. This CDR3 contains 17 residues. CDR1 is SEHNR, CDR2 FQNEAQ, per germline (reference sequence). The CDR3 region is CASSSSRGPNQEETQYF.

The rearrangement joins TRBV7-2 to TRBJ2-3. Germline assignment: CDR1 SGHTA and CDR2 FQGNSA. CDR3 length: 13 amino acids. CDR3 sequence reads: CATADLGTDTQYF.

The rearrangement uses TRBV27 and TRBJ2-1; the D gene TCRdb calls, TRBD2, cannot be checked with no DNA. Germline V lookup: CDR1 MNHEY, CDR2 SMNVEV (reference sequence). The CDR3 has 15 residues. CDR3 region: CASSDGTSSGNEQFF.

Here the CDR3 reads CAISDGTSGRLEQYF. The chain has TRBV10-3 and TRBJ2-7; checking the TCRdb D call of TRBD2 is not possible without DNA. CDR1 ENHRY and CDR2 SYGVKD come from the germline V gene. The CDR3 consists of 15 residues.

The chain couples TRBV12-3 or TRBV12-4 to TRBJ2-1; TCRdb returns TRBD1, unconfirmable since there is no DNA. This CDR3 is built from 13 residues. The CDR3 sequence is CASSPTTGIEQFF.

This CDR3 is CASSPYRVGTDTQYF. The rearrangement joins TRBV28 to TRBJ2-3; TCRdb returns TRBD1, unconfirmable since there is no DNA. This CDR3 has 15 residues. Germline V lookup: CDR1 MDHEN, CDR2 SYDVKM.